A selection of T cell receptor beta chains follows, all from one sample in a study of shared clonotypes between healthy human individuals. Assay used: immunoSEQ multiplex PCR; TCRdb lists only in-frame clones, some missing. This sample has roughly 400,000 clones, with about 96% found just once. Input material: memory CD8+ T cells sorted from blood. All receptors derive from a young man in good health. Both conserved end residues are part of each CDR3. The order of the fields is clone size, J gene, D gene, V gene, CDR3 protein, CDR3 DNA. The D gene is left open where the match is weak. Size tells how often a clone was seen (once, few, many) or the class of an expanded clone, and some rows leave it out.

. | TRBJ1-1 | TRBD1 | TRBV28 | CASSLFVGQPTGTEAFF | TGTGCCAGCAGTTTATTCGTGGGACAGCCTACTGGGACTGAAGCTTTCTTT
. | TRBJ2-5 | . | TRBV28 | CASSLRAVQETQYF | TGTGCCAGCAGTTTACGGGCAGTCCAAGAGACCCAGTACTTC
. | TRBJ2-2 | . | TRBV27 | CASSLGHGELFF | TGTGCCAGCAGTTTGGGGCACGGGGAGCTGTTTTTT
. | TRBJ2-5 | TRBD1 | TRBV2 | CASSRQGLIQETQYF | TGTGCCAGCAGCCGACAGGGGCTCATTCAGGAGACCCAGTACTTC
. | TRBJ2-5 | . | TRBV7-9 | CASSQTREETQYF | TGTGCCAGCAGCCAAACTAGGGAAGAGACCCAGTACTTC
. | TRBJ2-3 | . | TRBV5-5 | CASSLAQRPDTQYF | TGTGCCAGCAGCTTGGCACAGCGGCCAGATACGCAGTATTTT
. | TRBJ1-4 | . | TRBV19 | CARPERVSDNEKLFF | TGTGCCAGACCTGAAAGGGTTTCCGACAATGAAAAACTGTTTTTT
. | TRBJ2-3 | TRBD2 | TRBV19 | CASSITGGSGSGDTQYF | TGTGCCAGTAGTATAACGGGGGGGAGCGGGAGTGGAGATACGCAGTATTTT
. | TRBJ1-2 | . | TRBV6-5 | CASSYPGGYTF | TGTGCCAGCAGTTACCCGGGTGGCTACACCTTC
. | TRBJ2-3 | TRBD2 | TRBV5-1 | CASSSAGVIDTQYF | TGCGCCAGCAGCTCAGCGGGAGTTATAGATACGCAGTATTTT
. | TRBJ1-4 | . | TRBV19 | CASSGSGTNEKLFF | TGTGCCAGTAGTGGGTCGGGAACTAATGAAAAACTGTTTTTT
once | TRBJ2-3 | . | TRBV7-9 | CASSLRGAVTDTQYF | TGTGCCAGCAGCTTAAGGGGAGCGGTCACAGATACGCAGTATTTT
. | TRBJ2-5 | . | TRBV9 | CASSVGGTQYF | TGTGCCAGCAGCGTAGGAGGGACCCAGTACTTC
. | TRBJ1-5 | . | TRBV6-5 | CASRPRGNSNQPQHF | TGTGCCAGCAGGCCTAGGGGGAATAGCAATCAGCCCCAGCATTTT
few | TRBJ2-5 | . | TRBV18 | CASSPLLEQETQYF | TGTGCCAGCTCACCATTACTAGAGCAAGAGACCCAGTACTTC
. | TRBJ2-1 | . | TRBV5-1 | CASSLGGEQFF | TGCGCCAGCAGCTTGGGTGGCGAGCAGTTCTTC
once | TRBJ2-1 | . | TRBV6-1 | CASSPPKFF | TGTGCCAGCAGTCCGCCGAAGTTCTTC
. | TRBJ2-1 | TRBD2 | TRBV5-8 | CATLPAGGAYNEQFF | TGTGCCACCCTCCCAGCGGGAGGTGCCTACAATGAGCAGTTCTTC
. | TRBJ2-2 | . | TRBV7-9 | CASSLMVGEELFF | TGTGCCAGCAGCTTAATGGTGGGAGAGGAGCTGTTTTTT
. | TRBJ1-5 | TRBD1 | TRBV19 | CASSIEGARNQPQHF | TGTGCCAGTAGTATTGAGGGGGCGAGGAATCAGCCCCAGCATTTT
. | TRBJ2-7 | TRBD2 | TRBV19 | CASSIYATSGVEQYF | TGTGCCAGTAGTATTTACGCCACTAGCGGAGTTGAGCAGTACTTC
. | TRBJ2-2 | . | TRBV27 | CASSLIRSALDTGELFF | TGTGCCAGCAGTTTAATCCGTTCTGCACTGGACACCGGGGAGCTGTTTTTT
. | TRBJ2-7 | TRBD2 | TRBV28 | CASSPRGRRTSGGYEQYF | TGTGCCAGCAGCCCCAGGGGGCGCAGGACTAGCGGGGGCTACGAGCAGTACTTC
. | TRBJ2-2 | . | TRBV29-1 | CSVALQRTGELFF | TGCAGCGTGGCCCTGCAGAGAACCGGGGAGCTGTTTTTT
. | TRBJ2-5 | . | TRBV5-1 | CASSLSGVNAETQYF | TGCGCCAGCAGCTTATCGGGGGTTAACGCAGAGACCCAGTACTTC
. | TRBJ1-3 | . | TRBV9 | CASSVGPIPNTIYF | TGTGCCAGCAGCGTAGGCCCTATACCAAACACCATATATTTT
. | TRBJ2-4 | . | TRBV5-8 | CATPTGYKNIQYF | TGTGCCACCCCTACAGGGTACAAAAACATTCAGTACTTC